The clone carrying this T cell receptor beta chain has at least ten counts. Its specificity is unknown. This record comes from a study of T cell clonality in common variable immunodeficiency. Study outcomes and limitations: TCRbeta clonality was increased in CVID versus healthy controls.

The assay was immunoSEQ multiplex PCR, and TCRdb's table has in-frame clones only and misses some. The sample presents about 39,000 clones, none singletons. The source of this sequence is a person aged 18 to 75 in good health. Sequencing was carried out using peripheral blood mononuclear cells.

The covered CDR3 bases are TGCAGTGCTAGTGTTGCGGGAGGGCCAGCTGAG. Its translation is CSASVAGGPAE. The whole CDR3 is CSASVAGGPAEQFF. The chain links TRBV20-1 to TRBJ2-1; 9 bases are a match to TRBD2. The read gets to within 3 residues of the CDR3 end, and the germline J gene fills in the rest. The CDR3 runs 14 residues. After removal of 3 bases from V and 9 bases from J, the junction contained 9 bases not matched to a gene. Germline CDR1 DFQATT, CDR2 SNEGSKA (reference sequence).